This T cell receptor (beta chain) is from a study of cytomegalovirus exposure and HLA in healthy donors. The CDR3 is 16 amino acids. Germline assignment: CDR1 SGHKS and CDR2 YYEKEE (reference sequence). Trimming at V came to 4 bases and at J to 8 bases, leaving 10 bases not matched to a gene. Overall study results and limits: 87-base-pair reads could not separate some V segments, including TRBV6-2 and TRBV6-3. In terms of immune exposure information, only CMV serostatus was available. In an earlier analysis, about 87% or about 30%: the productive usage of most TCR beta V segments. Among donors in an Asian-associated ancestry cluster, a later analysis reportedly found fewer N-insertions than the roughly 670-donor mean.

Concerning this clone itself: Its cognate antigen is unknown.

With 60 Vbeta and 13 Jbeta primers, the PCR was carried out. TCRdb keeps only in-frame clones here, not all; method: immunoSEQ multiplex PCR. The repertoire includes some 150,000 clones, over 60% of them detected once, and approximately 2.9% sits in the top ten. The sequence was collected from a woman in her 30s in good health and CMV-seropositive. The chain employs TRBV5-5 and TRBJ1-6, with 9 bases lining up with TRBD1. The sequencing sample was made of PBMCs. CDR3 coding DNA: TGTGCCAGCAGCGCTAGGTCCGGGACAGGGTATTCACCCCTCCACTTT. Translating it yields CASSARSGTGYSPLHF.